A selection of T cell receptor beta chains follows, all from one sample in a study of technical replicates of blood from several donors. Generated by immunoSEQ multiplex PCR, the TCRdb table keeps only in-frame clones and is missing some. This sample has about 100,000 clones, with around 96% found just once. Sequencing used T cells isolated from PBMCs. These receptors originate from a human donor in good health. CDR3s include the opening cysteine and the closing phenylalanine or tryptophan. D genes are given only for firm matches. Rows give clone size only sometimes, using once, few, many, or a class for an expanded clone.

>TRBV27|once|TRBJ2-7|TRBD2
CASARGLALYEQYF
TGTGCCAGCGCCCGGGGACTAGCGCTCTACGAGCAGTACTTC
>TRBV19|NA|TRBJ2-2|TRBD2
CASKRTGGRLPGELFF
TGTGCCAGTAAAAGGACGGGCGGGAGGCTCCCCGGGGAGCTGTTTTTT
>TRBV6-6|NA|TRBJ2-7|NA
CASSYSETNYEQYF
TGTGCCAGCAGTTATAGCGAAACCAACTACGAGCAGTACTTC
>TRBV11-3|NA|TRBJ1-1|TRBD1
CASSLNTWTGGNTEAFF
TGTGCCAGCAGCTTAAATACTTGGACAGGGGGAAACACTGAAGCTTTCTTT
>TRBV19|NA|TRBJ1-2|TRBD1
CASSTRTGDVPLHSVNGYTF
TGTGCCAGTAGTACGCGGACAGGGGACGTCCCTTTACATTCAGTCAATGGCTACACCTTC
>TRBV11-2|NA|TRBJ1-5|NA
CASSLDWGGDQPQHF
TGTGCCAGCAGCTTAGACTGGGGGGGGGATCAGCCCCAGCATTTT
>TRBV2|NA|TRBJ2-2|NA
CASSTTRGELFF
TGTGCCAGCAGTACAACCCGCGGGGAGCTGTTTTTT
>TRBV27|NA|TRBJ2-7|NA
CASSLGEVYEQYF
TGTGCCAGCAGTTTAGGAGAAGTCTACGAGCAGTACTTC
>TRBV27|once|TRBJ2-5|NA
CASSLDQQETQYF
TGTGCCAGCAGTTTAGATCAGCAAGAGACCCAGTACTTC
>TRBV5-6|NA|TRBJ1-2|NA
CASSFPFLEGYTF
TGTGCCAGCAGCTTCCCTTTCCTTGAGGGCTACACCTTC
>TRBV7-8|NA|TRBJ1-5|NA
CASSFLLDQPQHF
TGTGCCAGCAGCTTCCTATTAGATCAGCCCCAGCATTTT
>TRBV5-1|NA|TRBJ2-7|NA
CASSLEPGSQDEQYF
TGCGCCAGCAGCTTGGAGCCCGGGAGCCAGGACGAGCAGTACTTC
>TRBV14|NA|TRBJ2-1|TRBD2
CASSQQLAGGPYNEQFF
TGTGCCAGCAGCCAACAACTAGCGGGGGGGCCCTACAATGAGCAGTTCTTC
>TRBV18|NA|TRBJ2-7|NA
CASSPLADYEQYF
TGTGCCAGCTCACCACTAGCGGACTACGAGCAGTACTTC
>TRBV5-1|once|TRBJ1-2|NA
CASSLGSRADGYTF
TGCGCCAGCAGCTTGGGTTCACGAGCGGATGGCTACACCTTC
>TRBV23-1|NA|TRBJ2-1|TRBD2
CASSQSSGGRDEQFF
TGCGCCAGCAGTCAATCCAGCGGGGGTAGGGATGAGCAGTTCTTC
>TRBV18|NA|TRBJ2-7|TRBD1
CASSPLGEGAVPYEQYF
TGTGCCAGCTCACCGTTGGGAGAGGGGGCGGTCCCCTACGAGCAGTACTTC
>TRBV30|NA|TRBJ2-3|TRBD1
CAWTQGATTGAISDTQYF
TGTGCCTGGACCCAAGGGGCAACGACAGGGGCAATTTCAGATACGCAGTATTTT
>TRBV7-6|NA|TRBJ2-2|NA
CASSLEGWPAGGELFF
TGTGCCAGCAGCTTAGAGGGGTGGCCCGCAGGCGGGGAGCTGTTTTTT
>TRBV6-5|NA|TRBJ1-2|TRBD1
CASSYGTGDTYGYTF
TGTGCCAGCAGTTACGGGACAGGCGACACTTATGGCTACACCTTC